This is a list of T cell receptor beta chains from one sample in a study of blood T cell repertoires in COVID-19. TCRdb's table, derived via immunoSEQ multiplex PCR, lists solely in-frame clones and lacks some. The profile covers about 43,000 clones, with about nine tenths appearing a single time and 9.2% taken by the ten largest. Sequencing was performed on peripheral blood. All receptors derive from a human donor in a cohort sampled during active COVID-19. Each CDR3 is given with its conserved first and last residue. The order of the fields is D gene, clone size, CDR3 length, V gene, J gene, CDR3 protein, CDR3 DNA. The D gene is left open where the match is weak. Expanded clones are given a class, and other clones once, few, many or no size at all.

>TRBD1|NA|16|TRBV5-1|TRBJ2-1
CASSLGGGQGVYEQFF
TGCGCCAGCAGCTTGGGAGGGGGACAGGGTGTGTATGAGCAGTTCTTC
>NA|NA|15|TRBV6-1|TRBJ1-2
CASSEGRAPHYGYTF
TGTGCCAGCAGTGAGGGGAGGGCTCCTCACTATGGCTACACCTTC
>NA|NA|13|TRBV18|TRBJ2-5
CASSPSVVETQYF
TGTGCCAGCTCACCAAGCGTGGTCGAGACCCAGTACTTC
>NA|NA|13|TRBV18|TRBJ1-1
CASSSTGNTEAFF
TGTGCCAGCTCATCGACAGGGAACACTGAAGCTTTCTTT
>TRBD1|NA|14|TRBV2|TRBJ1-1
CASSEQGERTEAFF
TGTGCCAGCAGTGAGCAGGGGGAGAGGACTGAAGCTTTCTTT
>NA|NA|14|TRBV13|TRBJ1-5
CASSLAGLNQPQHF
TGTGCCAGCAGCTTGGCGGGGCTCAATCAGCCCCAGCATTTT
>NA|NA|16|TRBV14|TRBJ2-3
CASSPLPGLNTDTQYF
TGTGCCAGCAGCCCCCTACCGGGACTCAACACAGATACGCAGTATTTT
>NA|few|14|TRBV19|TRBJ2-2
CASSISGYTGELFF
TGTGCCAGTAGTATATCAGGGTACACCGGGGAGCTGTTTTTT
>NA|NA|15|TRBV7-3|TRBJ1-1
CASSLEGVRDTEAFF
TGTGCCAGCAGCTTAGAAGGGGTACGGGACACTGAAGCTTTCTTT
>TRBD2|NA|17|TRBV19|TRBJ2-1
CASSILRGGASGNEQFF
TGTGCCAGTAGTATTCTACGGGGGGGAGCTTCGGGCAATGAGCAGTTCTTC
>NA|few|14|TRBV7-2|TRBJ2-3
CASSPTTSTDTQYF
TGTGCCAGCAGCCCTACTACCAGCACAGATACGCAGTATTTT
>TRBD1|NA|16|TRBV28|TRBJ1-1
CASTTGGDTTNTEAFF
TGTGCCAGCACTACAGGGGGTGACACGACTAACACTGAAGCTTTCTTT
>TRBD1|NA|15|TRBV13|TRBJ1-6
CASSYRDRVGSPLHF
TGTGCCAGCAGCTACCGGGACAGGGTCGGTTCACCCCTCCACTTT
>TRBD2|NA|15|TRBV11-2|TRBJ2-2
CASSPGRGGTGELFF
TGTGCCAGCAGCCCGGGGAGGGGCGGGACCGGGGAGCTGTTTTTT
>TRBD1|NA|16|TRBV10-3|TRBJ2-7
CAISESGTGSTYEQYF
TGTGCCATCAGTGAGTCTGGGACAGGGTCTACCTACGAGCAGTACTTC
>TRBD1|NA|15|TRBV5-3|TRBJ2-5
CARSWPPGGGETQYF
TGTGCCAGAAGCTGGCCCCCAGGGGGTGGAGAGACCCAGTACTTC
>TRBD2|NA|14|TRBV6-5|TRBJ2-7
CASSPSGGHYEQYF
TGTGCCAGCAGTCCCTCGGGGGGGCACTACGAGCAGTACTTC
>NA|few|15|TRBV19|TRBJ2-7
CASSTTAGPVYEQYF
TGTGCCAGTAGTACCACGGCGGGTCCTGTCTACGAGCAGTACTTC
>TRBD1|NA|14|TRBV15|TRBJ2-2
CATSKRQGSGELFF
TGTGCCACCAGCAAGCGACAGGGGTCCGGGGAGCTGTTTTTT
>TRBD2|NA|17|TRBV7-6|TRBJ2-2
CASSLGASGANTGELFF
TGTGCCAGCAGCTTAGGAGCTAGCGGGGCGAACACCGGGGAGCTGTTTTTT
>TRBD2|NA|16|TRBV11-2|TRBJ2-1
CASSLELAGGLSEQFF
TGTGCCAGCAGCTTAGAACTAGCGGGGGGGCTTAGTGAGCAGTTCTTC
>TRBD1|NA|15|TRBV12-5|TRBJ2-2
CASGRQGAGTGELFF
TGTGCTAGTGGTCGACAGGGGGCAGGGACCGGGGAGCTGTTTTTT
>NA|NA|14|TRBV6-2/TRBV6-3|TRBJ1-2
CASSHPGGSYGYTF
TGTGCCAGCAGCCACCCCGGAGGGAGCTATGGCTACACCTTC
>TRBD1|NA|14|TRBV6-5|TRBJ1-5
CASSPTGSNQPQHF
TGTGCCAGCAGTCCGACAGGGAGCAATCAGCCCCAGCATTTT
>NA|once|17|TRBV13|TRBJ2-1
CASSPSAGVGSYNEQFF
TGTGCCAGCAGCCCCTCCGCAGGGGTTGGGTCCTACAATGAGCAGTTCTTC
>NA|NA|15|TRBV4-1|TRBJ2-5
CASSLLGKGQETQYF
TGCGCCAGCAGCCTTCTAGGGAAGGGGCAAGAGACCCAGTACTTC
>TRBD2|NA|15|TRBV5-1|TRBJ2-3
CASSSGLAGTDTQYF
TGCGCCAGCAGCTCGGGACTAGCGGGCACAGATACGCAGTATTTT
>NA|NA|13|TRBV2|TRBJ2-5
CASQRGGQETQYF
TGTGCCTCTCAGAGGGGGGGCCAAGAGACCCAGTACTTC
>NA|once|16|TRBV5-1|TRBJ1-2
CASSLVVAPNQDGYTF
TGCGCCAGCAGCTTGGTCGTGGCACCCAATCAGGATGGCTACACCTTC
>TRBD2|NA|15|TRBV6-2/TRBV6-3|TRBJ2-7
CASSLSGGSSYEQYF
TGTGCCAGCAGTTTGAGCGGGGGAAGCTCCTACGAGCAGTACTTC
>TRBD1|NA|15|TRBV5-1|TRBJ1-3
CASRQTRGHGNTIYF
TGCGCCAGCAGACAAACCAGGGGGCACGGAAACACCATATATTTT
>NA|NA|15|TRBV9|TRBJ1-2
CASSVAAVAGYGYTF
TGTGCCAGCAGCGTGGCAGCGGTCGCAGGCTATGGCTACACCTTC
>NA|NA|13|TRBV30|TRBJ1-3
CAWLTVKGNTIYF
TGTGCCTGGTTGACAGTGAAAGGAAACACCATATATTTT
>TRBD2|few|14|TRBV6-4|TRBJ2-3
CASSDSGGADTQYF
TGTGCCAGCAGTGACAGCGGGGGGGCAGATACGCAGTATTTT
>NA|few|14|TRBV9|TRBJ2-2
CASSVVDRDGELFF
TGTGCCAGCAGCGTAGTAGATCGGGACGGGGAGCTGTTTTTT
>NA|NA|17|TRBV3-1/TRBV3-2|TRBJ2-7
CASSHSLPTEGANEQYF
TGTGCCAGCAGCCATTCCCTTCCTACGGAGGGGGCGAACGAGCAGTACTTC
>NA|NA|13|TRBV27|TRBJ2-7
CASSLAQTYEQYF
TGTGCCAGCAGTTTAGCACAGACCTACGAGCAGTACTTC
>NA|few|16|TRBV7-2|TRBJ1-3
CASSSFLPSSGNTIYF
TGTGCCAGCAGCTCCTTTTTGCCCAGCTCTGGAAACACCATATATTTT
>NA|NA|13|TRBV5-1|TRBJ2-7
CASSLGDKWEQYF
TGCGCCAGCAGCTTGGGGGACAAATGGGAGCAGTACTTC
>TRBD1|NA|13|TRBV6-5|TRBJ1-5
CASQGTANQPQHF
TGTGCCAGCCAGGGGACAGCCAATCAGCCCCAGCATTTT
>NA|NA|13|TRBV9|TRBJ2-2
CASSANSPGELFF
TGTGCCAGCAGCGCCAATTCCCCCGGGGAGCTGTTTTTT
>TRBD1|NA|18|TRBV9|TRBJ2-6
CASTLDRGGLSGANVLTF
TGTGCCAGCACCTTAGACAGGGGAGGCCTCTCTGGGGCCAACGTCCTGACTTTC
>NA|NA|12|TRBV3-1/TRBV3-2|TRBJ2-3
CASQKGSDTQYF
TGTGCCAGCCAAAAGGGGTCAGATACGCAGTATTTT
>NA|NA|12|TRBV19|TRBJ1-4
CASRLSGEKLFF
TGTGCCAGTAGGTTGAGTGGTGAAAAACTGTTTTTT
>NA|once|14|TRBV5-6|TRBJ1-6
CASSGRRVNSPLHF
TGTGCCAGCAGCGGCCGCAGGGTAAATTCACCCCTCCACTTT